This TCR beta chain was documented in a study of cytomegalovirus exposure and HLA in healthy donors. Germline V gives CDR1 SGHTA, CDR2 FQGNSA. The CDR3 loop spans 16 amino acids. V was cut by 0 bases and J by 0 bases, with 11 bases left in between. With 60 Vbeta and 13 Jbeta primers, the PCR was carried out. Authors' data handling: Among the unique TCR beta chains that a later analysis counted, about 86 million in all, 9.5 million to 11 million were shared. The method was immunoSEQ multiplex PCR; TCRdb's version includes in-frame clones alone and lacks a portion of them. That table furnishes V, J and clone size, whereas the DNA furnished D and trimming. The data contain about 130,000 clones, roughly 80% of them singletons.

The chain couples TRBV7-2 to TRBJ1-1, with D maybe TRBD1 (5 bases). The sequenced sample consisted of PBMCs. The source of this sequence is a woman aged 40 to 50 in good health and CMV-seropositive. The DNA for the CDR3 is TGTGCCAGCAGCTTAGCTTCAAAGGGGTTGAACACTGAAGCTTTCTTT. Protein product: CASSLASKGLNTEAFF.